Below, 30 T cell receptor beta chains from the same sample are listed, as sequenced in a study of cytomegalovirus exposure and HLA in healthy donors (TCRdb year 2017). The library was generated by the immunoSEQ multiplex PCR assay. For the multiplex PCR, a mixture combining 60 forward primers for TCR Vbeta segments and 13 reverse primers for TCR Jbeta segments was used. TCRdb took over this immuneACCESS table, retaining in-frame rearrangements with V and J assigned. Such tables are incomplete; in checked studies, under half of the missing clones stem from an unresolved V gene, and the remainder is unexplained. The sample table records roughly 150,000 clones; around 75% of these occur just once. The top ten constitute around 1.7% of the sample. The specimen sequenced was PBMCs. These receptor sequences come from a woman aged 40 to 50 in good health and CMV-seronegative.

This clone has just a few counts. This chain links TRBV18 with TRBJ1-6, with TRBD1 matching over 7 bases. Unmatched junction bases numbered 2, after V lost 4 bases and J lost 2 bases. Looked up from germline, CDR1 is KGHSH and CDR2 is LQKENI. This CDR3 is 15 amino acids long. CDR3 DNA sequence: TGTGCCAGCTCACAGGGGGCCACCTATAATTCACCCCTCCACTTT. This translates into CASSQGATYNSPLHF.

The chain employs TRBV15 and TRBJ1-5; D call uncertain. Trimming removed 0 bases from V and 5 bases from J, with 5 bases in between. CDR1 and CDR2 (germline): LNHNV, YYDKDF (reference sequence). The CDR3 has 13 residues. The CDR3 DNA follows: TGTGCCACCAGCAGAGATCCGGATCAGCCCCAGCATTTT. It specifies CATSRDPDQPQHF.

The V call is TRBV6-4, the J call TRBJ1-2; D is unresolved. The V and J ends lost 0 bases and 2 bases respectively, with 16 bases between them. Germline V lookup: CDR1 MRHNA, CDR2 SNTAGT. The CDR3 runs to 17 residues. The CDR3 sequence is CASSDSISSAGNYGYTF. CDR3 coding DNA: TGTGCCAGCAGTGACTCGATATCCTCGGCGGGAAACTATGGCTACACCTTC.

This chain connects TRBV28 to TRBJ1-2; unclear D gene. This CDR3 region has 13 residues. Germline-derived CDR1 and CDR2 are MDHEN and SYDVKM. V lost 1 base and J lost 4, with 7 bases in between. This chain's CDR3 is CASSLYGTYGYTF. The DNA for the CDR3 is TGTGCCAGCAGTTTATACGGTACCTATGGCTACACCTTC.

The CDR3 protein is CAWTGGLETQYF. CDR3 nucleotide sequence: TGTGCCTGGACCGGAGGGTTGGAGACCCAGTACTTC. The chain uses TRBV30 and TRBJ2-5; tentative D call: TRBD2 (6 bases). The CDR3 runs to 12 residues. V lost 4 bases and J lost 5, with 11 bases in between. Germline CDR1 GTSNPN, CDR2 SVGIG (reference sequence).

V is TRBV30 and J is TRBJ1-1; 8 bases align to TRBD1. CDR1 is GTSNPN and CDR2 is SVGIG in the germline V gene (reference sequence). V trimming: 2 bases; J trimming: 3 bases; junction bases outside the gene matches: 8. The CDR3 spans 15 residues. The CDR3 coding sequence is TGTGCCTGGAGTAACACAGGGGGGGCGGACACTGAAGCTTTCTTT. Translating gives CAWSNTGGADTEAFF.

The chain employs TRBV4-1 and TRBJ1-2; D possibly corresponds to TRBD1 (5 bases). Trimming pared 4 bases from V and 4 bases from J, leaving 10 bases between. The CDR3 is 13 residues long. CDR1 and CDR2 (germline): MGHRA, YSYEKL. CDR3 loop: CASSRPGVYGYTF. The DNA of the CDR3 is TGCGCCAGCAGCCGCCCGGGGGTCTATGGCTACACCTTC.

This clone turned up a few times. V gene TRBV5-1 combines with J gene TRBJ1-4; 10 positions agree with TRBD1. Germline V lookup: CDR1 SGHRS, CDR2 YFSETQ. This CDR3 region has 14 residues. After removal of 0 bases from V and 7 bases from J, the junction contained 0 bases not matched to a gene. This CDR3 reads CASSLGQGAEKLFF. In DNA, the CDR3 is TGCGCCAGCAGCTTGGGACAGGGGGCTGAAAAACTGTTTTTT.

V gene TRBV15 combines with J gene TRBJ1-3; 7 bases are a match to TRBD1. The CDR3 has 15 residues. V shed 1 base and J 3 bases; nucleotides not matched to a gene: 3. The germline gives CDR1 LNHNV, CDR2 YYDKDF (reference sequence). CDR3 loop: CATSRARGLGNTIYF. The CDR3, as DNA: TGTGCCACCAGCAGAGCGAGGGGGCTTGGAAACACCATATATTTT.

The chain combines TRBV28 with TRBJ1-5; D might be TRBD1 (5 bases). This CDR3 region has 13 residues. With 2 bases removed from V and 6 bases from J, the gap between germline ends came to 8 bases. Germline V gives CDR1 MDHEN, CDR2 SYDVKM. In nucleotides, the CDR3 is TGTGCCAGCAGTTTACAGGGTCCTCAGCCCCAGCATTTT. Protein product: CASSLQGPQPQHF.

The genes are TRBV19 and TRBJ1-5, with D unresolved. V was cut by 3 bases and J by 1 base, with 4 bases left in between. The CDR3 spans 13 residues. The germline V gene has CDR1 LNHDA and CDR2 SQIVND (reference sequence). The DNA of the CDR3 is TGTGCCAGTAGTATGGAGAGCAATCAGCCCCAGCATTTT. Its protein product is CASSMESNQPQHF.

V gene TRBV7-9 combines with J gene TRBJ2-1, with TRBD1 identical over 8 bases. Trimming cost V 8 bases and J 0 bases; bases outside gene matches: 6. CDR1 and CDR2 from the germline V gene are SEHNR and FQNEAQ (reference sequence). CDR3 length: 15 amino acids. CDR3 protein: CASWDRRSSYNEQFF. For the CDR3, the DNA is TGTGCCAGCTGGGACAGGCGGAGCTCCTACAATGAGCAGTTCTTC.

The CDR3 protein is CASSFPGQEKLFF. The DNA of the CDR3 is TGTGCCAGCAGTTTCCCAGGTCAAGAAAAACTGTTTTTT. The chain joins TRBV28 to TRBJ1-4; D is undetermined. CDR3 length equals 13 residues. CDR1 and CDR2 from the germline V gene are MDHEN and SYDVKM. V lost 3 bases, J lost 8 bases, and 10 bases lay in between.

This clone was seen a single time. This CDR3 reads CASSYASGFTGELFF. The CDR3 DNA reads TGTGCCAGCAGTTACGCATCAGGGTTCACCGGGGAGCTGTTTTTT. The chain uses TRBV6-6 and TRBJ2-2; D may be TRBD1 (5 bases). The CDR3 is 15 amino acids. The V gene's germline CDR1 is MNHNY and CDR2 SVGAGI (reference sequence). V was clipped by 2 bases and J by 4 bases, with 11 bases between them.

This chain joins TRBV19 and TRBJ2-1; no definite D call. CDR3 length: 16 residues. V was trimmed by 1 base and J by 8 bases, leaving 18 bases between them. Looked up from germline, CDR1 is LNHDA and CDR2 is SQIVND (reference sequence). CDR3 nucleotide sequence: TGTGCCAGTAGTATAGGCCCTAGTCCCTCTTTCGATGAGCAGTTCTTC. It codes for CASSIGPSPSFDEQFF.

This chain connects TRBV27 to TRBJ1-1; 8 bases map to TRBD1. Germline V gene data show CDR1 as MNHEY and CDR2 as SMNVEV (reference sequence). J was trimmed by 3 bases and V by 5 bases; bases with no gene match: 2. The CDR3 consists of 13 residues. The CDR3 DNA reads TGTGCCAGCAGTCTACAGGGGGACACTGAAGCTTTCTTT. It is translated as CASSLQGDTEAFF.

The rearrangement links TRBV5-4 to TRBJ2-7, with 12 nucleotides matching TRBD2. The CDR3 totals 16 residues. Germline CDR1 and CDR2: SGHNT and YYREEE (reference sequence). V was pared by 4 bases and J by 7 bases, with 12 bases of the junction left unmatched. The CDR3: CASSMTSGSLVGEQYF. CDR3 DNA sequence: TGTGCCAGCAGCATGACTAGCGGGAGTCTCGTCGGTGAGCAGTACTTC.

For the CDR3, the DNA is TGTGCCATCAGTGGAGGACTAGGAGAGACCCAGTACTTC. Protein product: CAISGGLGETQYF. V and J are TRBV10-3 and TRBJ2-5; 7 nucleotides align to TRBD2. The CDR3 is 13 residues long. With 4 bases clipped from V and 4 bases from J, the junction kept 3 bases outside the gene matches. Germline V lookup: CDR1 ENHRY, CDR2 SYGVKD.

This clone occurred once. The chain links TRBV28 to TRBJ2-1, with 7 bases identical to TRBD2. The junction had 7 bases not matched to a gene; V was cut back by 5 bases and J by 0 bases. This CDR3 has 16 amino acids. In germline, CDR1 is MDHEN, CDR2 SYDVKM. CDR3 sequence reads: CASSSSGGPSYNEQFF. The CDR3 coding sequence is TGTGCCAGCAGTAGTTCGGGGGGTCCCTCCTACAATGAGCAGTTCTTC.

V and J are TRBV15 and TRBJ2-7; 7 positions match TRBD1. With 1 base clipped from V and 2 bases from J, the junction kept 2 bases outside the gene matches. The V gene's germline CDR1 is LNHNV and CDR2 YYDKDF (reference sequence). The CDR3 is made up of 14 amino acids. Written as DNA, the CDR3 is TGTGCCACCAGCAGAGGGGACAGTCCCTACGAGCAGTACTTC. Translation: CATSRGDSPYEQYF.

V and J are TRBV10-2 and TRBJ2-7, with 10 bases matching TRBD2. The junction had 18 bases not matched to a gene; V was cut back by 3 bases and J by 7 bases. This CDR3 comprises 18 residues. CDR1 is WSHSY and CDR2 is SAAADI in the germline V gene. This CDR3 is CASSDNTRRKREGLEQYF. The DNA for the CDR3 is TGCGCCAGCAGTGATAATACCCGACGGAAGCGGGAGGGTTTGGAGCAGTACTTC.

The chain has TRBV19 and TRBJ1-4; 10 nucleotides match TRBD1. CDR3 length: 14 residues. Unmatched junction bases numbered 2, after V lost 4 bases and J lost 6 bases. Germline CDR1 is LNHDA and CDR2 is SQIVND (reference sequence). The CDR3 nucleotides read TGTGCCAGTAGTAAGACAGGGGGCTATGAAAAACTGTTTTTT. Its translation: CASSKTGGYEKLFF.

This clone was observed many times. V usage is TRBV14 and J usage is TRBJ2-3; 10 nucleotides line up with TRBD2. The CDR3 covers 16 residues. CDR1 is SGHDN, CDR2 FVKESK, per germline. J lost 0 bases, V lost 4 bases, and 4 bases had no gene match. The CDR3 protein is CASSPGLAASTDTQYF. CDR3 coding DNA: TGTGCCAGCAGCCCTGGACTAGCGGCTAGCACAGATACGCAGTATTTT.

The V call is TRBV5-1, the J call TRBJ1-2; 8 nucleotides align to TRBD1. The germline V gene encodes CDR1 SGHRS and CDR2 YFSETQ. This CDR3 has 14 residues. Trimming at V came to 0 bases and at J to 3 bases, leaving 1 base not matched to a gene. CDR3 sequence (DNA): TGCGCCAGCAGCTTGGCAGGGGGCGACTATGGCTACACCTTC. Protein product: CASSLAGGDYGYTF.

The chain couples TRBV5-1 to TRBJ2-2; D possibly corresponds to TRBD1 (6 bases). CDR3 length equals 15 residues. Trimming stripped 2 bases from V and 2 bases from J, with 10 bases between. From germline, CDR1 is SGHRS and CDR2 YFSETQ. The CDR3 region is CASSLTGSNTGELFF. The CDR3 DNA is TGCGCCAGCAGCTTAACAGGGTCTAACACCGGGGAGCTGTTTTTT. Complete variable domain (other parts from reference TRBV5-1 and TRBJ2-2): KAGVTQTPRYLIKTRGQQVTLSCSPISGHRSVSWYQQTPGQGLQFLFEYFSETQRNKGNFPGRFSGRQFSNSRSEMNVSTLELGDSALYLCASSLTGSNTGELFFGEGSRLTVL.

The J gene is TRBJ2-3, the V gene TRBV5-1; the D gene is possibly TRBD1 (6 bases). CDR1 and CDR2 (germline): SGHRS, YFSETQ. V lost 0 bases to trimming and J lost 4 bases, with 9 bases between them. CDR3 length: 14 residues. The chain's CDR3 is CASSLAGVPDTQYF. CDR3 DNA: TGCGCCAGCAGCTTGGCAGGGGTCCCAGATACGCAGTATTTT. The entire variable domain, with the rest obtained from reference TRBV5-1 and TRBJ2-3, is as follows: KAGVTQTPRYLIKTRGQQVTLSCSPISGHRSVSWYQQTPGQGLQFLFEYFSETQRNKGNFPGRFSGRQFSNSRSEMNVSTLELGDSALYLCASSLAGVPDTQYFGPGTRLTVL.

In DNA, the CDR3 is TGTGCCAGCGCGAGGGCAGGGGGTACCTATGGCTACACCTTC. It specifies CASARAGGTYGYTF. The chain recombines TRBV28 with TRBJ1-2; 7 nucleotides line up with TRBD1. This CDR3 has 14 residues. The germline V gene encodes CDR1 MDHEN and CDR2 SYDVKM. The junction had 10 bases not matched to a gene; V was cut back by 8 bases and J by 4 bases.

The chain recombines TRBV18 with TRBJ2-1, with D perhaps being TRBD1 or TRBD2 (12 bases each). Looked up from germline, CDR1 is KGHSH and CDR2 is LQKENI. Trimming took off 3 bases at V and 12 bases at J, with 42 bases between the two ends. This CDR3 contains 22 residues. CDR3 bases: TGTGCCAGCTCACCGACGGGACAGGGGGCTCTCTTACTAGCGGGAGGCCCACTTCTGCAGTTCTTC. This translates into CASSPTGQGALLLAGGPLLQFF.

The V gene is TRBV5-1, the J gene TRBJ1-1; a weak D match, TRBD1 (5 bases). From germline, CDR1 is SGHRS and CDR2 YFSETQ. There are 15 residues in the CDR3. V lost 4 bases and J lost 1, with 14 bases in between. The CDR3 is CASSTRATANTEAFF. The CDR3 DNA reads TGCGCCAGCAGCACCCGAGCGACAGCGAACACTGAAGCTTTCTTT.

The chain employs TRBV10-3 and TRBJ1-2; 10 bases are a match to TRBD1. Germline V gene lookup returns CDR1 ENHRY and CDR2 SYGVKD. The CDR3 loop spans 15 amino acids. Trimming removed 1 base from V and 6 bases from J; junction bases left unmatched: 5. CDR3 in amino acids: CAISEFGQGVHGYTF. The CDR3 bases are TGTGCCATCAGTGAGTTCGGACAGGGGGTCCATGGCTACACCTTC.